Below are 10 T cell receptor beta chains sequenced from a single sample in a study of blood T cell repertoires in COVID-19 (dated by TCRdb to 2018 to 2020). The library was built by means of the immunoSEQ multiplex PCR assay. The clones in this table, taken by TCRdb from immuneACCESS, are in-frame only. Not every clone is retained; where verified, under half of the shortfall comes from an unresolved V gene, and the cause of the rest is unknown. The sample table records under 200,000 clones; roughly 85% of these occur just once. The biggest ten clones account for under 25% of the sample. The sequenced sample was peripheral blood. These receptor sequences come from a man aged 55 to 70 with active or convalescent COVID-19.

The chain employs TRBV19 and TRBJ1-5, with 7 bases that match TRBD1. V lost 6 bases, J lost 2 bases, and 7 bases stayed unmatched. The length of the CDR3 is 15 residues. Germline V gene sequence: CDR1 LNHDA, CDR2 SQIVND (reference sequence). The CDR3 loop is CASSLKGAGNQPQHF. DNA for the CDR3: TGTGCCAGTAGCCTAAAGGGGGCTGGCAATCAGCCCCAGCATTTT.

The chain employs TRBV19 and TRBJ2-7, with TRBD1 matching 11 bases. This CDR3 has 16 amino acids. V lost 6 bases to trimming and J lost 0 bases; unmatched junction nucleotides: 7. The V gene's germline CDR1 is LNHDA and CDR2 SQIVND (reference sequence). The CDR3 protein is CASSRGTGGLSYEQYF. The CDR3 nucleotides are TGTGCCAGTAGCCGTGGGACAGGGGGTCTCTCCTACGAGCAGTACTTC.

The gene calls are TRBV28 and TRBJ1-2; 9 bases line up with TRBD1. Trimming at V came to 3 bases and at J to 3 bases, leaving 2 bases not matched to a gene. This CDR3 is built from 14 residues. Per the germline V gene, CDR1 is MDHEN and CDR2 is SYDVKM. This CDR3 reads CASSFGDRDYGYTF. The CDR3 nucleotides are TGTGCCAGCAGTTTCGGGGACAGGGACTATGGCTACACCTTC.

CDR3 sequence reads: CASSQGTGSNQPQHF. The CDR3, as DNA: TGTGCCAGCAGCCAAGGGACAGGTAGCAATCAGCCCCAGCATTTT. The chain employs TRBV3-1 (or the pseudogene TRBV3-2) and TRBJ1-5, with TRBD1 matching over 7 bases. The CDR3 sequence is 15 residues long. Germline CDR1 is LGHDT and CDR2 is YNNKEL (reference sequence). The ends lost 1 base at V and 0 bases at J; junction bases unmatched: 0.

The rearrangement joins TRBV6-1 to TRBJ1-6, with D possibly TRBD1 on 6 matching bases. Trimming took 3 bases from V and 10 from J, leaving 10 bases between them. Germline V gene data show CDR1 as MNHNS and CDR2 as SASEGT. This CDR3 has 13 amino acids. CDR3 residues: CASSDRGWSPLHF. The CDR3 coding sequence is TGTGCCAGCAGTGACAGGGGTTGGTCACCCCTCCACTTT.

The gene calls are TRBV18 and TRBJ1-2, with 10 bases that match TRBD1. CDR3 size: 15 residues. V shed 3 bases and J 5 bases; nucleotides not matched to a gene: 6. In germline, CDR1 is KGHSH, CDR2 LQKENI. The CDR3 DNA follows: TGTGCCAGCTCACCCCCGGGACAGGGGTTTTATGGCTACACCTTC. Its protein is CASSPPGQGFYGYTF.

The V gene is TRBV2, the J gene TRBJ2-5, with 13 bases identical to TRBD2. The V segment lost 8 bases and the J segment 7 bases; nucleotides outside the gene matches: 10. The V gene's germline CDR1 is SNHLY and CDR2 FYNNEI. CDR3 size: 15 residues. This CDR3 is CASSWTSGGGATQYF. In DNA, the CDR3 is TGTGCCAGCTCATGGACTAGCGGGGGTGGAGCGACCCAGTACTTC. The full variable domain, its missing parts supplied by reference TRBV2 and TRBJ2-5, is EPEVTQTPSHQVTQMGQEVILRCVPISNHLYFYWYRQILGQKVEFLVSFYNNEISEKSEIFDDQFSVERPDGSNFTLKIRSTKLEDSAMYFCASSWTSGGGATQYFGPGTRLLVL.

This chain uses TRBV5-1 with TRBJ1-1, with D hard to call. The CDR3 has 14 residues. Trimming took 1 base from V and 0 from J, leaving 7 bases between them. In germline, CDR1 is SGHRS, CDR2 YFSETQ. The DNA for the CDR3 is TGCGCCAGCAGCTTGTACAGATTGAACACTGAAGCTTTCTTT. Translating gives CASSLYRLNTEAFF.

The chain combines TRBV24-1 with TRBJ2-5; D gene unclear. This CDR3 is built from 14 residues. In germline, CDR1 is KGHDR, CDR2 SFDVKD. V shed 1 base and J shed 2 bases, with 7 bases lying between them. CDR3 nucleotides: TGTGCCACCAGTGATTTAGACTCGCAAGAGACCCAGTACTTC. Translation: CATSDLDSQETQYF.

V is TRBV15 and J is TRBJ1-1; 9 bases align to TRBD1. In germline, CDR1 is LNHNV, CDR2 YYDKDF (reference sequence). CDR3 length: 15 residues. The V and J ends lost 7 bases and 1 base, in that order; junction bases with no gene match: 7. CDR3 amino acids: CATMGQGRGNTEAFF. CDR3 DNA sequence: TGTGCCACCATGGGACAGGGAAGGGGGAACACTGAAGCTTTCTTT.